These 22 T cell receptor beta chains were sequenced from one sample in a study of T-cell reconstitution after alpha-beta-depleted transplantation in children. A library of TCRbeta sequences, prepared with unique molecular identifiers, was generated. TCRdb re-derived calls from the PCR reads in MiXCR, one entry per CDR3 protein. The table includes just over 950,000 distinct CDR3 sequences, roughly 29% detected once. This material consisted of PBMCs, mostly from graft donor cells, taken 360 days after TCRalphabeta/CD19-depleted stem cell transplant. The receptors here all came from a boy under three years old who had a stem cell transplant for SCID, so the T cells may come from the graft donor.

This clonotype was seen ten or more times. The chain employs TRBV20-1 and TRBJ2-5, with 8 bases matching TRBD2. Germline lookup yields CDR1 DFQATT and CDR2 SNEGSKA (reference sequence). The CDR3 consists of 16 residues. The V and J ends lost 3 bases and 1 base, in that order; junction bases with no gene match: 10. This CDR3 reads CSASGSLSGGQETQYF. In DNA form, the CDR3 reads TGCAGTGCTAGTGGCTCTCTGAGCGGGGGCCAAGAGACCCAGTACTTC.

This clonotype occurred a few times. The chain couples TRBV5-1 to TRBJ2-3, with D perhaps TRBD1 (6 bases). The germline V and J ends were trimmed by 0 bases and 10 bases, with 21 bases remaining between them. The V gene's germline CDR1 is SGHRS and CDR2 YFSETQ. This CDR3 region has 16 residues. CDR3 residues: CASSLAAGVVDLAQYF. The CDR3 region has the DNA TGCGCCAGCAGCTTGGCGGCAGGGGTAGTCGACCTCGCGCAGTATTTT.

This clonotype was detected only a few times. The V call is TRBV27, the J call TRBJ2-2, with D possibly TRBD1 on 7 matching bases. V lost 2 bases and J lost 4, with 14 bases in between. The germline CDR1 and CDR2 sequences are MNHEY and SMNVEV (reference sequence). CDR3 length: 16 residues. For the CDR3, the DNA is TGTGCCAGCAGTTTAGGAGGGGGCGTAGGCACCGGGGAGCTGTTTTTT. Encoded protein: CASSLGGGVGTGELFF.

This clonotype has more than one count but fewer than ten. The chain links TRBV20-1 to TRBJ2-1; D gene unclear. Trimming removed 0 bases at V and 8 bases at J, with 11 bases between. Germline loops: CDR1 DFQATT, CDR2 SNEGSKA (reference sequence). This CDR3 contains 13 residues. CDR3 residues: CSARDSRIDEQFF. The CDR3 DNA reads as TGCAGTGCTAGAGATTCTCGGATCGATGAGCAGTTCTTC.

This clonotype was seen only a few times. The V gene is TRBV10-3, the J gene TRBJ2-5; D is undetermined. This CDR3 is built from 12 residues. V was trimmed by 2 bases and J by 10 bases, leaving 11 bases between them. Germline values: CDR1 ENHRY, CDR2 SYGVKD. CDR3 region: CAISEVGRNQYF. CDR3 DNA sequence: TGTGCCATCAGTGAGGTCGGTCGAAACCAGTACTTC.

This clonotype appeared a few times. The chain couples TRBV20-1 to TRBJ1-2; D uncertain. Germline V CDR1 and CDR2: DFQATT, SNEGSKA (reference sequence). Trimming shortened V by 1 base and J by 2 bases, and 8 bases separated the two germline ends. CDR3 length: 13 residues. The chain's CDR3 is CSARAGGNYGYTF. The CDR3 DNA sequence: TGCAGTGCTAGAGCAGGCGGGAACTATGGCTACACCTTC.

In its sample, this clonotype was seen a few times. This chain joins TRBV4-3 and TRBJ1-5; the D gene is possibly TRBD1 (5 bases). Germline V gene lookup returns CDR1 LGHNA and CDR2 YSLEER. The CDR3 is 15 residues long. The V and J ends lost 4 bases and 1 base respectively, with 11 bases between them. The DNA of the CDR3 is TGCGCCAGCAGCCTAGGAGACAGCAGCAATCAGCCCCAGCATTTT. It is translated as CASSLGDSSNQPQHF.

The V gene is TRBV11-3, the J gene TRBJ2-2; D is unresolved. Germline-derived CDR1 and CDR2 are SGHNT and YENEEA. Trimming cost V 5 bases and J 3 bases, with 7 bases left between them. The CDR3 has 13 amino acids. The CDR3 nucleotides read TGTGCCAGCAGCCGTTCGTACACCGGGGAGCTGTTTTTT. This translates into CASSRSYTGELFF.

The V and J genes are TRBV5-1 and TRBJ1-1, with D maybe TRBD1 (5 bases). Germline V gene lookup returns CDR1 SGHRS and CDR2 YFSETQ. V was pared by 0 bases and J by 11 bases, with 17 bases between. The CDR3 consists of 14 residues. The CDR3: CASSLATGTVVAFF. CDR3 coding DNA: TGCGCCAGCAGCTTGGCAACCGGGACGGTCGTCGCTTTCTTT. Full variable domain (outside the CDR3, taken from reference TRBV5-1 and TRBJ1-1): KAGVTQTPRYLIKTRGQQVTLSCSPISGHRSVSWYQQTPGQGLQFLFEYFSETQRNKGNFPGRFSGRQFSNSRSEMNVSTLELGDSALYLCASSLATGTVVAFFGQGTRLTVV.

The chain combines TRBV28 with TRBJ1-1, with D possibly TRBD1 on 5 matching bases. Germline CDR1 and CDR2: MDHEN and SYDVKM. This CDR3 spans 14 amino acids. V was trimmed by 6 bases and J by 1 base, leaving 12 bases between them. This chain's CDR3 is CASRIEQGNTEAFF. The CDR3 DNA is TGTGCCAGCAGGATCGAGCAGGGGAACACTGAAGCTTTCTTT.

This chain connects TRBV10-3 to TRBJ2-3, with 9 nucleotides matching TRBD2. There are 21 residues in the CDR3. J lost 0 bases, V lost 2 bases, and 18 bases had no gene match. Germline CDR1 and CDR2: ENHRY and SYGVKD. The DNA for the CDR3 is TGTGCCATCAGTGAGGATCGGTCCCTAGCGGGGTATGGCCCTAGCACAGATACGCAGTATTTT. Protein product: CAISEDRSLAGYGPSTDTQYF.

The table lists this clonotype with a few counts. This chain links TRBV28 with TRBJ1-1, with D maybe TRBD1 (5 bases). Germline CDR1 MDHEN, CDR2 SYDVKM. CDR3 length equals 13 residues. The ends were cut back, 0 bases at V and 8 bases at J, with 10 bases in the middle. CDR3 sequence: CASSLWPGSEAFF. For the CDR3, the DNA is TGTGCCAGCAGTTTATGGCCAGGGTCGGAAGCTTTCTTT.

J is TRBJ1-2 and V is TRBV28, with unresolved D. V shed 7 bases and J shed 1 base, with 4 bases lying between them. The CDR3 is 11 amino acids. Germline V gene data show CDR1 as MDHEN and CDR2 as SYDVKM. CDR3 in amino acids: CASNRNYGYTF. In nucleotides, the CDR3 is TGTGCCAGCAACCGTAACTATGGCTACACCTTC.

This rearrangement joins TRBV4-1 to TRBJ2-7, with 7 bases aligning to TRBD1. Germline lookup yields CDR1 MGHRA and CDR2 YSYEKL. Trimming cost V 0 bases and J 1 base; bases outside gene matches: 12. The CDR3 is 18 amino acids. The CDR3 reads CASSQDVRRGQRSYEQYF. The CDR3 DNA reads TGCGCCAGCAGCCAAGACGTGCGCAGGGGACAGCGTTCCTACGAGCAGTACTTC.

The gene calls are TRBV28 and TRBJ2-7, with D maybe TRBD1 (6 bases). The CDR3 extends over 16 amino acids. V dropped 4 bases and J dropped 3 bases, with 19 bases sitting between them. Germline V gene data show CDR1 as MDHEN and CDR2 as SYDVKM. CDR3 protein: CASSSLSRTDSYEQYF. CDR3 DNA: TGTGCCAGCAGTTCCCTCTCTCGGACAGATAGCTACGAGCAGTACTTC.

A few counts support this clonotype. The V and J genes are TRBV4-1 and TRBJ1-2; TRBD1 is a possible D gene (5 bases). V lost 5 bases to trimming and J lost 8 bases, with 21 bases between them. The CDR3 totals 15 residues. Germline CDR1 and CDR2: MGHRA and YSYEKL. CDR3 sequence (DNA): TGCGCCAGCAGCTCGGCCGCCAAGGGGAAAGGAGGCTACACCTTC. Its protein is CASSSAAKGKGGYTF.

This clonotype was seen once. The CDR3 sequence: CSASITSNEKLFF. The CDR3 DNA reads as TGCAGTGCTAGCATCACTTCTAATGAAAAACTGTTTTTT. V usage is TRBV20-1 and J usage is TRBJ1-4; D uncertain. There are 13 residues in the CDR3. Looked up from germline, CDR1 is DFQATT and CDR2 is SNEGSKA (reference sequence). Trimming took 3 bases from V and 3 from J, leaving 8 bases between them.

The V call is TRBV7-7, the J call TRBJ2-1, with TRBD2 identical over 11 bases. The CDR3 has 17 amino acids. Per germline, CDR1 SSHAT and CDR2 FNYEAQ (reference sequence). V trimming: 2 bases; J trimming: 3 bases; junction bases outside the gene matches: 6. Here the CDR3 reads CASSLQPLAGDYNEQFF. For the CDR3, the DNA is TGTGCCAGCAGCTTACAGCCACTAGCGGGGGACTACAATGAGCAGTTCTTC.

The chain recombines TRBV12-3 or TRBV12-4 with TRBJ2-2, with 10 nucleotides matching TRBD2. Trimming at V came to 6 bases and at J to 1 base, leaving 8 bases not matched to a gene. This CDR3 spans 17 amino acids. The CDR3 here is CASRFLAGALNTGELFF. CDR3 in DNA: TGTGCCAGCAGGTTCCTAGCGGGGGCTTTGAACACCGGGGAGCTGTTTTTT.

The sample holds a few counts of this clonotype. The rearrangement links TRBV9 to TRBJ2-3, with TRBD2 matching 7 bases. The ends lost 6 bases at V and 0 bases at J; junction bases unmatched: 4. The CDR3 has 14 amino acids. Per germline, CDR1 SGDLS and CDR2 YYNGEE. CDR3 loop: CASNGGKSTDTQYF. The CDR3 DNA is TGTGCCAGCAACGGGGGGAAGAGCACAGATACGCAGTATTTT.

The rearrangement links TRBV7-9 to TRBJ1-1; D remains ambiguous. Germline V gene lookup returns CDR1 SEHNR and CDR2 FQNEAQ (reference sequence). The CDR3 is made up of 15 amino acids. The ends were cut back, 1 base at V and 4 bases at J, with 13 bases in the middle. The CDR3 DNA follows: TGTGCCAGCAGCTTAGGCAGGAGGTGGGGCACTGAAGCTTTCTTT. This gives the protein CASSLGRRWGTEAFF. The full variable domain, completed using reference TRBV7-9 and TRBJ1-1, is DTGVSQNPRHKITKRGQNVTFRCDPISEHNRLYWYRQTLGQGPEFLTYFQNEAQLEKSRLLSDRFSAERPKGSFSTLEIQRTEQGDSAMYLCASSLGRRWGTEAFFGQGTRLTVV.

This clonotype was seen only once. This chain uses TRBV7-6 with TRBJ1-3; D not certain. V lost 1 base, J lost 4 bases, and 14 bases lay in between. Germline CDR1 SGHVS, CDR2 FNYEAQ. The CDR3 length is 16 residues. CDR3 sequence (DNA): TGTGCCAGCAGCTTAGTTACTCAGGTCGGGGGAAACACCATATATTTT. Translating it yields CASSLVTQVGGNTIYF.